This T cell receptor beta chain was observed in a study of T cells in women clearing cervical HPV infection listed by TCRdb under 2018. In terms of the full investigation: Cases were some 24 women with histologically confirmed HPV16-related CIN3 or worse, including 2 invasive cancers. The 20 to 25 controls were women who cleared a single incident HPV16 infection within 12 months without developing precancer or cancer. Case blood was taken at the visit when the lesion was first identified, whereas control blood was taken when infection was no longer detected. Among cases, blood sampling came a median of approximately 150 days after lesion detection, with an interquartile range of roughly 80 to 220 days. Since HLA typing was available for only a few women, HLA type could not be ruled out as a confounder. The exploratory proof-of-principle case-control study was nested within the Guanacaste HPV Natural History Study in Costa Rica and compared TCR repertoires across cervical HPV16 outcomes. Cases and controls were matched on year of sample collection and on age within five years. Cases had a median age of around 32 years and controls had a median age of around 40, with no significant differences in baseline characteristics. The parent cohort enrolled 10,000 or so women aged 18 or older in Guanacaste, Costa Rica, during about 1993 to 1994 and followed them for seven to eight years. Quality controls consisted of five blinded duplicates per group, for a total of some 60 samples made up of approximately 50 participants and some 10 replicates. Here is what the overall study found, with its caveats: The cross-sectional design could not show whether associations preceded infection or resulted from it; effector/memory subsets and HPV-specific T cells were not isolated. TRBV6-7 relative abundance was lower in cases than in controls (roughly 0.11% versus 0.16%; Bonferroni P = 0.0008). TCR repertoire richness was significantly higher in CIN3+ cases than in controls across sequencing depths, while evenness did not differ. Random forest classifiers combining richness and V gene abundances distinguished cases from controls with an estimated AUC of approximately 0.8. T-cell numbers per sample were unknown, so richness differences could reflect varying T-cell content rather than repertoire biology.

The CDR3, from cysteine to phenylalanine, totals 15 residues. Sequencing covers 36 bases of the CDR3, shown here with the frame starting at base 1. V lost 1 base and J lost 6 bases, and the count of bases not matched to a germline gene is 5. From the germline V gene, CDR1 is SNHLY and CDR2 is FYNNEI. For this clone: Its antigen specificity is not known. The CDR3 end is not reached by the read, which stops 3 residues before it; the germline J gene fills it in.

Using the immunoSEQ assay, multiplex PCR amplified TCR beta CDR3 regions from an average of around 1,300 ng of genomic DNA per sample. The assay corrected primer bias using a complete synthetic TCR repertoire to establish an amplification baseline. The amplicons were sequenced using the Illumina platform. Processing in the source paper ran as follows. Sequences were error-corrected by clustering with frequency ratios and a modified nearest-neighbor algorithm and were then analyzed in the immunoSEQ Analyzer with IMGT gene definitions. At each rarefaction depth, TCR richness and evenness were averaged across 20 rarefaction repeats, and any sample with fewer sequences than the depth was left out. V, D and J gene relative abundances were compared between groups with Wilcoxon rank sum tests, applying FDR correction. An intraclass correlation of 90% to 97% for TCR richness and an average of around 71% across 65 or so gene segments were obtained from the blinded duplicates. TCRdb provides this immuneACCESS table in a form limited to in-frame rearrangements. Some clones are lacking; in checked studies, under half of them reflect an unresolved V gene, and why the rest are absent is not known. D and trimming were read from the DNA, whereas the V and J calls and clone size are those reported in that table. The table for this sample lists 20,000 to 25,000 clones. The ten largest clones add up to 9.1% of the sample.

Every participant had a single incident cervical HPV16 infection, and women with prevalent HPV16 infections were excluded. Cervical HPV DNA was detected by MY09/MY11 PCR, and genotyping was performed by dot-blot hybridization. Approximately 16 mL of heparinized blood were centrifuged, and the buffy coat was aliquoted, frozen at -30°C, then stored at -80°C. QIAGEN kits were used to extract genomic DNA from the buffy coat specimens. Source material: blood buffy coat. The TCR was taken from a woman between 18 and 75 years old with a cervical HPV16 infection that either progressed to CIN3+ or cleared (not recorded which). The chain uses TRBV2 and TRBJ1-5; TRBD1 lines up with 8 middle nucleotides. The part of the CDR3 DNA that was read is TGTGCCAGCAGTGAAGGTTTCAGGGGGCCTCAGCCC. Translated, it reads CASSEGFRGPQP. The entire CDR3 reads CASSEGFRGPQPQHF.